The entry below describes one T cell receptor beta chain. V was clipped by 0 bases and J by 5 bases, with 13 bases between them. CDR1 and CDR2 from the germline V gene are LGHNA and YSLEER. The CDR3 totals 16 residues. TCRdb reanalysed the RACE reads using MiXCR and keeps one entry per CDR3 protein. This table has approximately 110,000 distinct CDR3 sequences, approximately 11% appearing once. Time point of the sample: patch test 1, 2 weeks after DPC sensitization. The sample's treatment: therapeutic diphenylcyclopropenone sensitization with weekly scalp DPC. Unfractionated whole blood yielded the extracted total RNA. These data originate in a study of human T cells and chemical hapten exposure.

The sample consisted of whole blood, taken in connection with sensitization to the hapten diphenylcyclopropenone (DPC). This TCR was recovered from a woman aged 40 to 50 with alopecia areata. Some clones in this sample may be carry-over from other donors' samples. The chain joins TRBV4-3 to TRBJ1-4; D unclear. As DNA, the CDR3 is TGCGCCAGCAGCCAAGATCATCTAGGCGCCAATGAAAAACTGTTTTTT. Its translation is CASSQDHLGANEKLFF.